The entry below describes one TCR beta chain. Antigen: not known. These data belong to a study of cytomegalovirus exposure and HLA in healthy donors. V was pared by 0 bases and J by 8 bases, with 22 bases between. This CDR3 region has 16 residues. From germline, CDR1 is GTSNPN and CDR2 SVGIG (reference sequence). The PCR employed 60 Vbeta primers together with 13 Jbeta primers. As handled by the study authors: Counted up in a later analysis, unique TCR beta chains came to around 80 million, with some 9.9 million shared. The protocol was immunoSEQ multiplex PCR, while the TCRdb copy is restricted to in-frame clones and leaves out a portion. V and J calls and clone size are those listed in that table; D and trimming were worked out from the DNA. Of roughly 120,000 clones listed, about 76% are singletons. Study-wide findings and caveats: A later analysis appeared to link common viral pathogens to several of the most significant clusters.

While unrecorded immune exposures were likely, the donors were nominally healthy when sampled. This TCR was sampled from a woman in her sixties or seventies in good health and CMV-seropositive. The chain carries TRBV30 and TRBJ1-1; D is undetermined. Material: PBMCs. CDR3 loop: CAWSVLGRDLKAEAFF. CDR3 nucleotide sequence: TGTGCCTGGAGTGTACTAGGAAGGGATCTTAAGGCCGAAGCTTTCTTT. Drawing the rest from reference TRBV30 and TRBJ1-1, the complete variable domain is SQTIHQWPATLVQPVGSPLSLECTVEGTSNPNLYWYRQAAGRGLQLLFYSVGIGQISSEVPQNLSASRPQDRQFILSSKKLLLSDSGFYLCAWSVLGRDLKAEAFFGQGTRLTVV.